This T cell receptor (beta chain) was found in a study of tumour-infiltrating T cells in Burkitt lymphoma. V gave up 4 bases and J gave up 6 bases, with 11 bases separating them. Germline V gene lookup returns CDR1 SGHDT and CDR2 YYEEEE. CDR3 length: 12 residues. Sequencing was performed with immunoSEQ multiplex PCR; in TCRdb, only in-frame clones are kept and a portion is missing. In the table there are 1,500 to 2,000 clones, around 13% of which are singletons. This clone has more than one count but fewer than ten. Sequencing input: tumor tissue. The origin of this receptor is a human donor with Burkitt lymphoma. The chain has TRBV5-6 and TRBJ2-7, with D possibly being TRBD1 (6 bases). The CDR3 region is CASSTPGAEQYF. CDR3 nucleotide sequence: TGTGCCAGCAGCACCCCAGGGGCCGAGCAGTACTTC. The full variable domain, rest sourced from reference TRBV5-6 and TRBJ2-7, is DAGVTQSPTHLIKTRGQQVTLRCSPKSGHDTVSWYQQALGQGPQFIFQYYEEEERQRGNFPDRFSGHQFPNYSSELNVNALLLGDSALYLCASSTPGAEQYFGPGTRLTVT.